These T cell receptor beta chains were read from a single sample in a study of blood T cell repertoires in COVID-19. Method: immunoSEQ multiplex PCR; TCRdb's copy keeps in-frame clones and lacks some. The table lists 130,000 to 150,000 clones, approximately 88% of them singletons, with about 1.8% in the top ten. The sample was peripheral blood. Source of these receptors: a woman aged 45-60 years with acute or convalescent COVID-19. The CDR3 runs from the conserved cysteine through the conserved F or W. A D gene is named only where the DNA matches it firmly. Clone size is not always given. Where it is, it says once, few, many or a class for expanded clones.

d_call | j_call | v_call | clone_size | cdr3_aa | cdr3_nt
TRBD2 | TRBJ2-1 | TRBV9 | once | CASSPRLAGGLGEQFF | TGTGCCAGCAGCCCTCGCCTAGCGGGGGGCCTAGGGGAGCAGTTCTTC
- | TRBJ1-1 | TRBV18 | - | CASTEQMNTEAFF | TGTGCCAGCACCGAACAGATGAACACTGAAGCTTTCTTT
TRBD1 | TRBJ1-1 | TRBV4-1 | - | CASSQTGQGNTEAFF | TGCGCCAGCAGCCAAACGGGACAGGGGAACACTGAAGCTTTCTTT
TRBD1 | TRBJ1-1 | TRBV5-1 | few | CASSLETGPVNTEAFF | TGCGCCAGCAGCTTGGAGACAGGGCCGGTGAACACTGAAGCTTTCTTT
TRBD1 | TRBJ1-3 | TRBV5-1 | - | CASSFLSPTGGSGNTIYF | TGCGCCAGCAGCTTTCTGTCGCCGACAGGGGGCTCTGGAAACACCATATATTTT
TRBD1 | TRBJ1-6 | TRBV20-1 | - | CSATEQGDSPLHF | TGCAGTGCTACTGAACAGGGGGATTCACCCCTCCACTTT
TRBD1 | TRBJ1-4 | TRBV5-8 | - | CASSLALAGGSEKLFF | TGTGCCAGCAGCTTGGCCTTGGCAGGGGGTAGTGAAAAACTGTTTTTT
TRBD1 | TRBJ2-5 | TRBV11-2 | - | CASSPEMTGVETQYF | TGTGCCAGCAGCCCAGAGATGACAGGGGTAGAGACCCAGTACTTC
- | TRBJ1-4 | TRBV7-9 | - | CASSLDRLWPASQKLFF | TGTGCCAGCAGCCTCGACAGGTTATGGCCCGCGAGTCAGAAACTGTTTTTT
TRBD2 | TRBJ2-2 | TRBV7-2 | - | CASSPSGGPGELFF | TGTGCCAGCAGCCCTAGCGGGGGGCCCGGGGAGCTGTTTTTT
- | TRBJ2-1 | TRBV19 | - | CASSVGTLQNNEQFF | TGTGCCAGTAGTGTCGGGACTCTACAGAACAATGAGCAGTTCTTC
- | TRBJ2-5 | TRBV5-4 | few | CASSQKGVVETQYF | TGTGCCAGCAGCCAGAAAGGGGTCGTGGAGACCCAGTACTTC
TRBD1 | TRBJ2-4 | TRBV6-5 | - | CASSYSAGTENIQYF | TGTGCCAGCAGTTACTCGGCCGGGACAGAAAACATTCAGTACTTC
- | TRBJ1-4 | TRBV5-8 | - | CASSSHVERLANEKLFF | TGTGCCAGCAGCTCCCACGTGGAAAGGCTAGCTAATGAAAAACTGTTTTTT
- | TRBJ2-3 | TRBV24-1 | - | CATSDPGETDTQYF | TGTGCCACCAGTGACCCGGGGGAAACAGATACGCAGTATTTT
TRBD1 | TRBJ1-1 | TRBV5-1 | - | CASSSEGGQGASGAFF | TGCGCCAGCAGCTCCGAGGGGGGACAGGGGGCAAGCGGGGCTTTCTTT
- | TRBJ2-1 | TRBV27 | - | CASSSPLRGSSYNEQFF | TGTGCCAGCAGTTCCCCCCTTCGAGGGAGCTCCTACAATGAGCAGTTCTTC